This T cell receptor beta chain was recorded in a study of T cell responses to AZD1222 COVID-19 vaccine. The assay was immunoSEQ multiplex PCR, and TCRdb's table has in-frame clones only and misses some. The sample yields approximately 100,000 clones, about 88% seen once. The CDR3 spans 16 residues. CDR1 is LGHDT and CDR2 is YNNKEL in the germline V gene (reference sequence). V was clipped by 1 base and J by 4 bases, with 14 bases between them. Sequences were derived from peripheral blood, sampled on day 0 of AZD1222 vaccination. This rearrangement joins TRBV3-1 (or the pseudogene TRBV3-2) to TRBJ1-5; a possible D gene is TRBD1 (6 bases). The receptor's source is an adult in good health. The CDR3 loop reads CASSQGGPGDNQPQHF. The DNA for the CDR3 is TGTGCCAGCAGCCAAGGGGGGCCAGGGGATAATCAGCCCCAGCATTTT.